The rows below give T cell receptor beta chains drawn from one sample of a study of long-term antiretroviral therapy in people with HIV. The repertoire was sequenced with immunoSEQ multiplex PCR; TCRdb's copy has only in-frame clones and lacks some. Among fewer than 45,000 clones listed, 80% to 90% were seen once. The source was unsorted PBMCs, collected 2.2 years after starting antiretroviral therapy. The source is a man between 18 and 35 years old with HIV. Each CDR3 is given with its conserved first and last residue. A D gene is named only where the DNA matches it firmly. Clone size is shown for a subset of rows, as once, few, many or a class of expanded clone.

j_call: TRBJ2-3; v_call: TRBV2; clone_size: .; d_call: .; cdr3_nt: TGTGCCAGCAGTGAAGGGACTACAATAATAGGGCAGTATTTT; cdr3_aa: CASSEGTTIIGQYF
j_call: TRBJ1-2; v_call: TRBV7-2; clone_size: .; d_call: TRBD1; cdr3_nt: TGTGCCAGCAGCCGGGACAGGGGGAACTATGGCTACACCTTC; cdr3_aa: CASSRDRGNYGYTF
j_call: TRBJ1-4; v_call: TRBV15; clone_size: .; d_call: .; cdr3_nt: TGTGCCACCAGCAGAGGGAACAGTAATGAAAAACTGTTTTTT; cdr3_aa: CATSRGNSNEKLFF
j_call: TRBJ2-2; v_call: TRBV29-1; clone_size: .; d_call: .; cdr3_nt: TGCAGCGTTGAGAAAGGGGTAAACACCGGGGAGCTGTTTTTT; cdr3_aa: CSVEKGVNTGELFF
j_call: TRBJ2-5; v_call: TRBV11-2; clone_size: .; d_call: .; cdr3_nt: TGTGCCAGCTCAATCGTCCCGGCAGGGGCAGAGACCCAGTACTTC; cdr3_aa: CASSIVPAGAETQYF
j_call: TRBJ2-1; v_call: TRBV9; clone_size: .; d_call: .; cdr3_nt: TGTGCCAGCAGCTTGCGGACAGAACCCAATGAGCAGTTCTTC; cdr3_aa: CASSLRTEPNEQFF
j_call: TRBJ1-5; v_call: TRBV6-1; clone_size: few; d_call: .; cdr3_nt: TGTGCCAGCAGTGCTCAGGGAAATAGCAATCAGCCCCAGCATTTT; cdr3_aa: CASSAQGNSNQPQHF
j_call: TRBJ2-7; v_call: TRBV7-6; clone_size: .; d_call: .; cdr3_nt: TGTGCCAGCAGCTTAGAGGCAGGCTCCTACTACGAGCAGTACTTC; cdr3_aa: CASSLEAGSYYEQYF
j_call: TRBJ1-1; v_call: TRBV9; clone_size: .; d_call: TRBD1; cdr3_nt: TGTGCCAGCAGCCAGACAGGGGCCTCTGAAGCTTTCTTT; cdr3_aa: CASSQTGASEAFF
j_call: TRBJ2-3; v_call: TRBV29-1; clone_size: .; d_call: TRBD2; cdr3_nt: TGCAGCGTGGGGGGTCTAGCGGGAGTAGGAGATACGCAGTATTTT; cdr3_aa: CSVGGLAGVGDTQYF
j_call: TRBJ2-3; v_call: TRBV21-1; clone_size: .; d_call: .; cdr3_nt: TGTGCCAGCAGCATCACCCGGGCGCTTGAACCGGGACTAGCGGGAGGGCCAAACGATACGCAGTATTTT; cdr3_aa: CASSITRALEPGLAGGPNDTQYF
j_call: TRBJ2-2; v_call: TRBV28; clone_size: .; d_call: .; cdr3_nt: TGTGCCAGCAGTTCCGACCTGGGAGGCGCGAACACCGGGGAGCTGTTTTTT; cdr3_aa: CASSSDLGGANTGELFF
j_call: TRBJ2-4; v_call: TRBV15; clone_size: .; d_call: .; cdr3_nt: TGTGCCACCAGCAGAGTAGCAGAGAACATTCAGTACTTC; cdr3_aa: CATSRVAENIQYF
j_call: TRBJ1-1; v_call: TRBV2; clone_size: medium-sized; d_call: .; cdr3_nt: TGTGCCAGCAGTGAATACTTGTTACAGCGGAACACTGAAGCTTTCTTT; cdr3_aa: CASSEYLLQRNTEAFF
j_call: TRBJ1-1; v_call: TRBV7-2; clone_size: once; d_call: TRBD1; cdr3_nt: TGTGCCAGCAGCCTCCGTGGACAGGGGGGCACTGAAGCTTTCTTT; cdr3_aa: CASSLRGQGGTEAFF
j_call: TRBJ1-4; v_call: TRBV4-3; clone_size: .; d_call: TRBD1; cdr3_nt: TGCGCCAGCAGCCAAGGCCCCGGACAGGGAGGCGAAAAACTGTTTTTT; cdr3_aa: CASSQGPGQGGEKLFF
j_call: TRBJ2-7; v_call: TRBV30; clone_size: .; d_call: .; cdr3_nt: TGTGCCTGGAGGTTGCAGAGGGACCGGGGAGGAAGCGAGCAGTACTTC; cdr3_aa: CAWRLQRDRGGSEQYF
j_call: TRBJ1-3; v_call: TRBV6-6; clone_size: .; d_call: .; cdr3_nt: TGTGCCAGCAGTCCCGCTCCTATAACGGGAAACACCATATATTTT; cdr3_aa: CASSPAPITGNTIYF
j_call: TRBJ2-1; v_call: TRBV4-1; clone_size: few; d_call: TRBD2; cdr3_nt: TGCGCCAGCAGCCAGCATACTAGCGAACACAATGAGCAGTTCTTC; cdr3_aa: CASSQHTSEHNEQFF
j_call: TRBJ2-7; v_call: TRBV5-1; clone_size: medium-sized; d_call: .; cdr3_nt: TGCGCCAGCAGTCGGGACGGTCCCTACGAGCAGTACTTC; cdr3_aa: CASSRDGPYEQYF
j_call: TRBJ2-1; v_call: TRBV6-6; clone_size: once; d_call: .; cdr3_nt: TGTGCCAGCAGTTTAACGGCCGCTCAAGACCATGAGCAGTTCTTC; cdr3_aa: CASSLTAAQDHEQFF
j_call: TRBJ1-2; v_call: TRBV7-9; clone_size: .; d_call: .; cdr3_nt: TGTGCCAGCAGCTTAGGGGCATATGGCTACACCTTC; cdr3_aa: CASSLGAYGYTF
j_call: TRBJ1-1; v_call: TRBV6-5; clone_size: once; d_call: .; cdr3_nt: TGTGCCAGCCGCGGGGACGACAGTGGCCCTGAAGCTTTCTTT; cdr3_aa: CASRGDDSGPEAFF
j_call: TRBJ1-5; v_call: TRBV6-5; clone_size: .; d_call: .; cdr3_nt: TGTGCCAGCAAGGGGGGTTTAAGTCAGCCCCAGCATTTT; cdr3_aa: CASKGGLSQPQHF
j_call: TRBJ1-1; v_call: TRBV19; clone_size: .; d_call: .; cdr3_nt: TGTGCCAGTAGACAGTGGAGCACTGAAGCTTTCTTT; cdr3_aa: CASRQWSTEAFF
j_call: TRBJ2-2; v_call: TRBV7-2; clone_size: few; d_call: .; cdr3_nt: TGTGCCAGCAGCGTTAGTATACTTGGGGGGGCCTCAGCCGGGGAGCTGTTTTTT; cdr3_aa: CASSVSILGGASAGELFF
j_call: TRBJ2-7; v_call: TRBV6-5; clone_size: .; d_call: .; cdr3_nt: TGTGCCAGCAGTTACACCGGGTTTTCCTACGAGCAGTACTTC; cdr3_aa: CASSYTGFSYEQYF
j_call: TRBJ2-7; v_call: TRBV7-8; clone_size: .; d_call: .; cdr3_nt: TGTGCCAGCAGCTTATGGACTAACCACTACGAGCAGTACTTC; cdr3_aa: CASSLWTNHYEQYF
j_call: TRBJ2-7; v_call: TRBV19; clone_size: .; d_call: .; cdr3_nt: TGTGCCAGTAGTATAGGCGGGACAGCCTACGAGCAGTACTTC; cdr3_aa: CASSIGGTAYEQYF
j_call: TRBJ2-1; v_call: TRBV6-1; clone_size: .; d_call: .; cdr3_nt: TGTGCCAGCAGTGCAATAGCTGGTGAGCAGTTCTTC; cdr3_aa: CASSAIAGEQFF
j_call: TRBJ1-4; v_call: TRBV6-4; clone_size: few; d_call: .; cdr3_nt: TGTGCCAGCAGTGAGCAGGAGAATGAAAAACTGTTTTTT; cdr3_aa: CASSEQENEKLFF
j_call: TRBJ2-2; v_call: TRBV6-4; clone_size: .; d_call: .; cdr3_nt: TGTGCCAGCAGTGGGACAAACACCGGGGAGCTGTTTTTT; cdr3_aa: CASSGTNTGELFF
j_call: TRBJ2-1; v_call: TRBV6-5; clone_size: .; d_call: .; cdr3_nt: TGTGCCAGCAGTAACCCAGTGGGTGAGCAGTTCTTC; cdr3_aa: CASSNPVGEQFF
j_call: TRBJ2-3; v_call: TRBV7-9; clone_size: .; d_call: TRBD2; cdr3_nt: TGTGCCAGCAGTGTAGGACTAGCGATGGATACGCAGTATTTT; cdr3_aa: CASSVGLAMDTQYF
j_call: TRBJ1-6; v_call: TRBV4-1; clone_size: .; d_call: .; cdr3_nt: TGCGCCAGCAGCCCCCAGCCCCCTTGGGGGAAGGGTTCACCCCTCCACTTT; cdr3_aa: CASSPQPPWGKGSPLHF
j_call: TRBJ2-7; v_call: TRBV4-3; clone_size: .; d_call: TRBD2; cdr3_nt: TGCGCCAGCAGCCAAGATCGCGGGGGGAGCTCCTACGAGCAGTACTTC; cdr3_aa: CASSQDRGGSSYEQYF
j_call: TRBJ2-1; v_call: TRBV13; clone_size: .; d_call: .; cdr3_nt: TGTGCCAGCAGCTTAAGTGGGGGCGCTTACAATGAGCAGTTCTTC; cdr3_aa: CASSLSGGAYNEQFF
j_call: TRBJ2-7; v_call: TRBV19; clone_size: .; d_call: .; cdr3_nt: TGTGCCAGTAGTCTTAACAGGGGGGGCGAGCAGTACTTC; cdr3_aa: CASSLNRGGEQYF
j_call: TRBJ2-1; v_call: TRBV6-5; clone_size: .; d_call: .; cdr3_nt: TGTGCCAGCTCGTGGGGGAATAATGAGCAGTTCTTC; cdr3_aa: CASSWGNNEQFF
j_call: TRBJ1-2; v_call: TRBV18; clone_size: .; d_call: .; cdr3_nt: TGTGCCAGCTCACCACAGGGGTTAAACTATGGCTACACCTTC; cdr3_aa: CASSPQGLNYGYTF
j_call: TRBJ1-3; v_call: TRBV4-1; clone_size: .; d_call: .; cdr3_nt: TGCGCCAGCAGCCAAGAAGTCCGGGGGCCGGGTGGAAACACCATATATTTT; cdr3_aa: CASSQEVRGPGGNTIYF
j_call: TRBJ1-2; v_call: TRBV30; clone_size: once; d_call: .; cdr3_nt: TGTGCCTGGAGTGCTCCGGGACACATAGGGGGGGGCTACACCTTC; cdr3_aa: CAWSAPGHIGGGYTF
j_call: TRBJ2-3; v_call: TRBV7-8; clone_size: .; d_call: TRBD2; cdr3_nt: TGTGCCAGCAGCTTAGGTCAGCGGGGGGGCCGCACAGATACGCAGTATTTT; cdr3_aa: CASSLGQRGGRTDTQYF
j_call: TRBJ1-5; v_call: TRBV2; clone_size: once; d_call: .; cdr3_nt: TGTGCCAGCAGTGAAGCCTGGACAGCCCGGGGTCAGCCCCAGCATTTT; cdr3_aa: CASSEAWTARGQPQHF
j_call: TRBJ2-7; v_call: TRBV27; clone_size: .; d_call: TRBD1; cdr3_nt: TGTGCCAGCAGTTTATCCGGGACAGACTACGAGCAGTACTTC; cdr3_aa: CASSLSGTDYEQYF
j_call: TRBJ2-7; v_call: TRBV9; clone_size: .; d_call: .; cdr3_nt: TGTGCCAGCAGCGTAGGACACTTC; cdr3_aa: CASSVGHF
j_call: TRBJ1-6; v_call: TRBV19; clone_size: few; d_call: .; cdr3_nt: TGTGCCAGTAGCGACGTCGATTACAGGGATAATTCACCCCTCCACTTT; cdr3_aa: CASSDVDYRDNSPLHF
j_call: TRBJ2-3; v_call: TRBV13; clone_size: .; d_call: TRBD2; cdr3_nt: TGTGCCAGCAGCAAAGGGATTAGCGGGGCGGCCACAGATACGCAGTATTTT; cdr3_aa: CASSKGISGAATDTQYF
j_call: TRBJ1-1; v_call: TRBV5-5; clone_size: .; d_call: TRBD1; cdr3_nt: TGTGCCAGCAGCCCTTTCGGGACAGAGAACACTGAAGCTTTCTTT; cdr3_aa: CASSPFGTENTEAFF
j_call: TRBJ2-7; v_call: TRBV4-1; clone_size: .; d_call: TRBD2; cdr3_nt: TGCGCCAGCAGCCGCGGGACTAGCGGGGCCTACGAGCAGTACTTC; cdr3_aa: CASSRGTSGAYEQYF
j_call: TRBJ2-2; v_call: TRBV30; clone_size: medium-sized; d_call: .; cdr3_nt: TGTGCCTGGAACCAGGGCGGGGAGCTGTTTTTT; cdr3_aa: CAWNQGGELFF
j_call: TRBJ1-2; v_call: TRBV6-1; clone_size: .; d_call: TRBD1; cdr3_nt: TGTGCCAGCAGTGCGAACCGGGACAGGGGCTATGGCTACACCTTC; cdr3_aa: CASSANRDRGYGYTF
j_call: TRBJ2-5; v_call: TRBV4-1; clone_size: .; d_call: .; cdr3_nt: TGCGCCAGCAGTCGTCTACCCGGCCAAGAGACCCAGTACTTC; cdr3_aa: CASSRLPGQETQYF